This T cell receptor beta chain stems from a study of blood T cell repertoires in COVID-19. Looking at the study overall: The origin of the acute and convalescent COVID-19 samples was the United States, Italy and Spain.

Generated by immunoSEQ multiplex PCR, the TCRdb table keeps only in-frame clones and is missing some. The sample has approximately 450,000 clones, 75% to 90% seen once. Participant age was roughly 18 to 90 years, and participants resided in roughly 25 US areas. Clinical history reported by participants formed the basis on which cohorts were assigned. Each recovered donor of Cohort 3 presented with two negative PCRs, clearance, or symptom resolution. In germline, CDR1 is KGHDR, CDR2 SFDVKD. V was clipped by 9 bases and J by 2 bases; unmatched bases: 7. CDR3 length: 15 residues. Sequenced material: PBMCs or T cells enriched from blood (not recorded which). The receptor was derived from a young man who had recovered from COVID-19. The rearrangement joins TRBV24-1 to TRBJ2-2, with TRBD1 identical over 8 bases. Here the CDR3 reads CATEDRARNTGELFF. The CDR3 DNA reads TGTGCCACCGAGGACAGGGCCCGAAACACCGGGGAGCTGTTTTTT.